This T cell receptor beta chain was sequenced in a study of T cell responses to AZD1222 COVID-19 vaccine. Overall study: Pooling covered second doses at about 4 or about 12 weeks. Findings and limits, study-wide: Samples come after the peak T cell response, not at day 14. Vaccination with two AZD1222 doses was followed by a rise in Spike-specific TCR breadth and depth. Most donors were white British and more were female, and clonal diversity was possibly underestimated.

Trimming took off 0 bases at V and 2 bases at J, with 14 bases between the two ends. The CDR3 spans 16 residues. Germline V gives CDR1 SGHNT, CDR2 YYREEE (reference sequence). On this clone: No antigen is known for it.

TCRdb's table, derived via immunoSEQ multiplex PCR, lists solely in-frame clones and lacks some. The table has under 120,000 clones, 92% seen once. The receptor comes from an adult in good health. The sequencing here drew on peripheral blood, taken on day 0 of AZD1222 vaccination. The V call is TRBV5-4, the J call TRBJ1-2, with a tentative D call TRBD1 (6 bases). The CDR3 nucleotides read TGTGCCAGCAGCTTGGGAGGATTACAGGGCAACTATGGCTACACCTTC. This gives the protein CASSLGGLQGNYGYTF.